This T cell receptor (beta chain) comes out of a study of T-cell reconstitution after alpha-beta-depleted transplantation in children. Unique molecular identifiers were used in preparing the TCRbeta library. TCRdb re-called the PCR reads through MiXCR, storing one row per CDR3 protein. The table has roughly 350,000 distinct CDR3 sequences, around a tenth seen once. This clonotype was counted a few times. CDR1 is ENHRY, CDR2 SYGVKD, per germline. Trimming cost V 6 bases and J 3 bases, with 9 bases left between them. This CDR3 comprises 13 residues. This specimen consisted of PBMCs from the stem cell graft donor, obtained from the stem cell graft. The receptor comes from a human donor who donated a stem cell graft to a child with acute lymphoblastic leukemia. The chain uses TRBV10-3 and TRBJ2-1; tentative D call: TRBD1 (6 bases). This CDR3 is CAISTGIYNEQFF. CDR3 nucleotides: TGTGCCATCAGCACAGGGATCTACAATGAGCAGTTCTTC.